These 23 T cell receptor beta chains originate from one sample sequenced in a study of cytomegalovirus exposure and HLA in healthy donors. 60 Vbeta and 13 Jbeta primers were used in PCR. The protocol was immunoSEQ multiplex PCR, while the TCRdb copy is restricted to in-frame clones and leaves out a portion. Its listing shows some 53,000 clones. The sequencing input was PBMCs. Source of these receptors: a woman aged 55-69 years in good health and CMV-seropositive.

The chain is built from TRBV5-1 and TRBJ2-7; 8 bases align to TRBD1. The V and J ends lost 1 base and 3 bases, in that order; junction bases with no gene match: 0. The CDR3 contains 13 residues. Germline V gene sequence: CDR1 SGHRS, CDR2 YFSETQ. CDR3 sequence: CASSLTGGYEQYF. The CDR3 DNA reads TGCGCCAGCAGCTTGACAGGGGGCTACGAGCAGTACTTC.

The V call is TRBV10-3, the J call TRBJ2-7; D may be TRBD1 (6 bases). CDR1 is ENHRY and CDR2 is SYGVKD in the germline V gene. This CDR3 spans 14 amino acids. V lost 9 bases and J 6 bases, leaving 21 bases between the germline ends. In DNA form, the CDR3 reads TGTGCCATGAGGGAGCCAGGGGTGGGCGCCGAGCAGTACTTC. It encodes CAMREPGVGAEQYF.

The chain combines TRBV29-1 with TRBJ1-1; 9 bases agree with TRBD1. V shed 1 base, J shed 12 bases, and the junction held 6 bases outside the gene matches. This CDR3 has 12 residues. The germline V gene has CDR1 SQVTM and CDR2 ANQGSEA. This chain's CDR3 is CSVEGTGEGTFF. The CDR3 DNA follows: TGCAGCGTTGAAGGGACAGGGGAAGGAACTTTCTTT.

The J gene is TRBJ1-2, the V gene TRBV5-4; D may be TRBD1 (5 bases). Per germline, CDR1 SGHNT and CDR2 YYREEE (reference sequence). CDR3 length equals 14 residues. Trimming left V 4 bases short and J 8 bases short, with 18 bases between. The DNA of the CDR3 is TGTGCCAGCAGCCCAGGGACTGCGAAGGGCGGCTACACCTTC. As protein: CASSPGTAKGGYTF.

The chain is built from TRBV15 and TRBJ2-7, with D maybe TRBD2 (6 bases). Looked up from germline, CDR1 is LNHNV and CDR2 is YYDKDF (reference sequence). The CDR3 sequence is 15 residues long. The germline V and J ends were trimmed by 0 bases and 0 bases, with 9 bases remaining between them. CDR3 region: CATSRDPGSSYEQYF. The DNA for the CDR3 is TGTGCCACCAGCAGAGATCCCGGGAGCTCCTACGAGCAGTACTTC.

This chain links TRBV6-5 with TRBJ1-1; TRBD1 matches at 9 bases. Germline V lookup: CDR1 MNHEY, CDR2 SVGAGI. V lost 6 bases to trimming and J lost 4 bases; unmatched junction nucleotides: 3. The CDR3 is 13 residues long. The CDR3 nucleotides read TGTGCCAGCAGCAAGGACAGGGGCACTGAAGCTTTCTTT. It yields the protein CASSKDRGTEAFF.

The rearrangement joins TRBV7-6 to TRBJ2-5; TRBD1 matches 9 bases. In germline, CDR1 is SGHVS, CDR2 FNYEAQ. V dropped 5 bases and J dropped 2; count of bases not matched to a gene: 6. CDR3 length equals 15 residues. The CDR3 nucleotides are TGTGCCAGCAGCCAGGACAGGGGAAGGCAAGAGACCCAGTACTTC. Protein sequence: CASSQDRGRQETQYF.

This chain uses TRBV27 with TRBJ1-2, with 8 bases that match TRBD1. With 5 bases clipped from V and 5 bases from J, the junction kept 16 bases outside the gene matches. Germline values: CDR1 MNHEY, CDR2 SMNVEV (reference sequence). The CDR3 spans 17 residues. This CDR3 reads CASSLGQGEIGVYGYTF. The DNA for the CDR3 is TGTGCCAGCAGTCTAGGACAGGGCGAGATAGGGGTTTATGGCTACACCTTC.

The chain combines TRBV10-2 with TRBJ1-1; no firm D call. V lost 4 bases, J lost 1 base, and 4 bases lay in between. The CDR3 extends over 12 amino acids. Germline CDR1 and CDR2: WSHSY and SAAADI. The CDR3 reads CASSVQNTEAFF. CDR3 nucleotide sequence: TGCGCCAGCAGTGTCCAGAACACTGAAGCTTTCTTT.

This chain links TRBV5-1 with TRBJ2-2; 7 nucleotides align to TRBD1. Looked up from germline, CDR1 is SGHRS and CDR2 is YFSETQ. The CDR3 extends over 15 amino acids. V lost 3 bases to trimming and J lost 4 bases; unmatched junction nucleotides: 6. CDR3 in amino acids: CASSSRDSATGELFF. CDR3 DNA: TGCGCCAGCAGCTCCCGGGACAGTGCCACCGGGGAGCTGTTTTTT.

CDR3 coding DNA: TGTGCCAGCTCACCACCCGGAGCAGGGGTGAACACTGAAGCTTTCTTT. Residues: CASSPPGAGVNTEAFF. This sequence joins TRBV18 and TRBJ1-1; D is perhaps TRBD1 (6 bases). Per the germline V gene, CDR1 is KGHSH and CDR2 is LQKENI. Trimming removed 0 bases from V and 0 bases from J, with 11 bases in between. This CDR3 spans 16 amino acids.

The chain combines TRBV27 with TRBJ1-1; D gene ambiguous. The CDR3 is 13 residues long. The germline V and J ends were trimmed by 11 bases and 0 bases, with 13 bases remaining between them. Germline CDR1 reads MNHEY; CDR2 reads SMNVEV (reference sequence). The CDR3, as DNA: TGTGCCTCAGCGGGTCAGATGAACACTGAAGCTTTCTTT. Translation: CASAGQMNTEAFF.

The V and J genes are TRBV27 and TRBJ2-4; TRBD2 aligns across 7 bases. After removal of 2 bases from V and 0 bases from J, the junction contained 10 bases not matched to a gene. CDR3 length: 18 amino acids. CDR1 MNHEY and CDR2 SMNVEV come from the germline V gene (reference sequence). In DNA form, the CDR3 reads TGTGCCAGCAGTTTAGTGGGGGGGGGTCTCTCAGCCAAAAACATTCAGTACTTC. Translating it yields CASSLVGGGLSAKNIQYF.

The rearrangement joins TRBV11-3 to TRBJ2-1, with 8 bases that match TRBD2. The germline V gene encodes CDR1 SGHNT and CDR2 YENEEA. Trimming removed 5 bases from V and 3 bases from J; junction bases left unmatched: 6. CDR3 length: 15 amino acids. Here the CDR3 reads CASSLGLADYNEQFF. Written as DNA, the CDR3 is TGTGCCAGCAGCCTCGGACTAGCTGACTACAATGAGCAGTTCTTC.

The chain combines TRBV5-1 with TRBJ2-1; 11 bases align to TRBD1. Germline CDR1 and CDR2: SGHRS and YFSETQ. CDR3 size: 18 residues. V shed 3 bases and J 6 bases; nucleotides not matched to a gene: 14. CDR3 DNA: TGCGCCAGCAGCTCGCTACCGAAGGGACAGGGGGTGGTCAATGAGCAGTTCTTC. Protein product: CASSSLPKGQGVVNEQFF.

This chain links TRBV5-1 with TRBJ2-7; TRBD1 is a possible D gene (6 bases). The CDR3 length is 13 residues. Germline V gives CDR1 SGHRS, CDR2 YFSETQ. V was clipped by 4 bases and J by 1 base, with 9 bases between them. CDR3 residues: CASSKQGSYEQYF. CDR3 in DNA: TGCGCCAGCAGCAAACAGGGATCCTACGAGCAGTACTTC.

This chain connects TRBV19 to TRBJ2-7; D remains unclear. The CDR3 length is 15 residues. In germline, CDR1 is LNHDA, CDR2 SQIVND (reference sequence). The germline V and J ends were trimmed by 6 bases and 0 bases, with 15 bases remaining between them. The CDR3 nucleotides are TGTGCCAGTAGCTGTTTTGACAACCACTCCTACGAGCAGTACTTC. Translating it yields CASSCFDNHSYEQYF. Full variable domain (rest looked up from reference TRBV19 and TRBJ2-7): DGGITQSPKYLFRKEGQNVTLSCEQNLNHDAMYWYRQDPGQGLRLIYYSQIVNDFQKGDIAEGYSVSREKKESFPLTVTSAQKNPTAFYLCASSCFDNHSYEQYFGPGTRLTVT.

The chain is built from TRBV5-1 and TRBJ2-7; 8 positions agree with TRBD1. With 5 bases clipped from V and 3 bases from J, the junction kept 10 bases outside the gene matches. Germline CDR1 SGHRS, CDR2 YFSETQ. This CDR3 has 15 residues. This chain's CDR3 is CASRSGTGVFYEQYF. CDR3 nucleotide sequence: TGCGCCAGCAGATCCGGGACAGGCGTTTTCTACGAGCAGTACTTC.

The chain is built from TRBV4-1 and TRBJ2-6; D is possibly TRBD2 (5 bases). The ends were cut back, 2 bases at V and 4 bases at J, with 15 bases in the middle. CDR1 and CDR2 (germline): MGHRA, YSYEKL. The CDR3 totals 17 residues. The CDR3 DNA reads as TGCGCCAGCAGCCAAAGAGGGCAGGTGATCGGGGCCAACGTCCTGACTTTC. Translating it yields CASSQRGQVIGANVLTF.

The V and J genes are TRBV19 and TRBJ2-3; 10 bases match TRBD2. Germline lookup yields CDR1 LNHDA and CDR2 SQIVND (reference sequence). The V gene end was trimmed by 4 bases and the J gene end by 3 bases; junction bases not matched to a gene: 1. This CDR3 contains 14 residues. The CDR3 DNA reads TGTGCCAGTAGTACGACTAGCGGGACAGATACGCAGTATTTT. The encoded protein is CASSTTSGTDTQYF.

The chain joins TRBV29-1 to TRBJ1-1; D gene unclear. CDR1 is SQVTM, CDR2 ANQGSEA, per germline. V was pared by 5 bases and J by 4 bases, with 11 bases between. CDR3 length: 12 amino acids. The CDR3 region has the DNA TGCAGCGTTCTGGGAGGTAGCACTGAAGCTTTCTTT. Amino acids: CSVLGGSTEAFF.

CDR3 sequence: CASSAPEVTEAFF. As DNA, the CDR3 is TGTGCCAGCAGTGCCCCGGAGGTAACTGAAGCTTTCTTT. The chain employs TRBV2 and TRBJ1-1; no firm D call. CDR3 length: 13 amino acids. Germline CDR1 SNHLY, CDR2 FYNNEI. With 4 bases removed from V and 5 bases from J, the gap between germline ends came to 11 bases.

The chain is built from TRBV6-5 and TRBJ1-1; D gene ambiguous. CDR1 MNHEY and CDR2 SVGAGI come from the germline V gene. Trimming took 6 bases from V and 3 from J, leaving 17 bases between them. This CDR3 has 15 residues. DNA for the CDR3: TGTGCCAGCAGCCTTGACCCGCACGGGGACACTGAAGCTTTCTTT. This translates into CASSLDPHGDTEAFF.